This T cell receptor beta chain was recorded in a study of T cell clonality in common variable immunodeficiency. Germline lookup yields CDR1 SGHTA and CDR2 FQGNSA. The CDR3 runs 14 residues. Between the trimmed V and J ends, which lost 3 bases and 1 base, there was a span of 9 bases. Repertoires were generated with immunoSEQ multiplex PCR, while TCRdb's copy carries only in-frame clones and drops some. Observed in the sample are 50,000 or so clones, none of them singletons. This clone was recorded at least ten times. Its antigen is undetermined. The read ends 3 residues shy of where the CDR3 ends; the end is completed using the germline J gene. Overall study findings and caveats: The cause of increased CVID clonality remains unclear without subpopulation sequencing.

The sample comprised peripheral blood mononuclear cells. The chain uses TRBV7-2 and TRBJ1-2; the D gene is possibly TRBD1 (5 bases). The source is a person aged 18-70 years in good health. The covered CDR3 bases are TGTGCCAGCAGCTTGGAGGGGATTAACTATGGC. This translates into CASSLEGINYG. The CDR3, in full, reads CASSLEGINYGYTF.